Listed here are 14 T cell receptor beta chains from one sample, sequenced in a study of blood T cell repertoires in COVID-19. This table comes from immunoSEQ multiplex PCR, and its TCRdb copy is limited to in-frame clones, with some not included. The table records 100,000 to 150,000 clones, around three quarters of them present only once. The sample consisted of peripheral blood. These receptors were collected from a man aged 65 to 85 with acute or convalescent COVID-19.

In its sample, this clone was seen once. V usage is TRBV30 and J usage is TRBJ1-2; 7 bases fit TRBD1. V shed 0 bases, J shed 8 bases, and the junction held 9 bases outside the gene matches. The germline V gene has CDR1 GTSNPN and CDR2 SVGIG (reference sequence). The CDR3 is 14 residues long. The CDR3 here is CAWSVGTGAVGYTF. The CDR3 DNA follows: TGTGCCTGGAGTGTAGGTACAGGGGCAGTGGGCTACACCTTC.

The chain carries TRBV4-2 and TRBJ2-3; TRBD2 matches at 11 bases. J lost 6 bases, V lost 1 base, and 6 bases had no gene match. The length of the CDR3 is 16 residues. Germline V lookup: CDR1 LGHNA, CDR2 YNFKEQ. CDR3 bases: TGTGCCAGCAGCCAAGCCCTAGCGGGAGGTTGGGATACGCAGTATTTT. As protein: CASSQALAGGWDTQYF.

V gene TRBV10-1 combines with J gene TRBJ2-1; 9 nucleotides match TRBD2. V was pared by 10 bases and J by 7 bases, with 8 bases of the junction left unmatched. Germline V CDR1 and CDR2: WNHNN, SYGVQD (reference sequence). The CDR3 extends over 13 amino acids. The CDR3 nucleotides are TGCGCCACCAATCTGGGACTAGCAAATGAGCAGTTCTTC. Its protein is CATNLGLANEQFF.

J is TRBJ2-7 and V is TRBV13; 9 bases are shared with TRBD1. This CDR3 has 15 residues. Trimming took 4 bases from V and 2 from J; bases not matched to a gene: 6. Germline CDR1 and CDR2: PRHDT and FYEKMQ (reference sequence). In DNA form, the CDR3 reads TGTGCCAGCAGCTCCGCCGGGACAGGGACCTACGAGCAGTACTTC. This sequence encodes CASSSAGTGTYEQYF.

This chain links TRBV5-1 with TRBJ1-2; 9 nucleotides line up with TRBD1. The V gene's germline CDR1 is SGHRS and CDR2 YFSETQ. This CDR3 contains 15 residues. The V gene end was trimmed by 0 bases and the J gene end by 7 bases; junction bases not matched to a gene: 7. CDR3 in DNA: TGCGCCAGCAGCTTGGGGGGACAGGGTCTCGGTGGCTACACCTTC. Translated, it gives CASSLGGQGLGGYTF.

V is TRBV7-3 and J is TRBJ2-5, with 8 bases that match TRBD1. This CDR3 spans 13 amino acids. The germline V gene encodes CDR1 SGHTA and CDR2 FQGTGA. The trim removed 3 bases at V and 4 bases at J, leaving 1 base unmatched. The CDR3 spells CASSFGQGETQYF. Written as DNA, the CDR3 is TGTGCCAGCAGCTTCGGACAGGGAGAGACCCAGTACTTC.

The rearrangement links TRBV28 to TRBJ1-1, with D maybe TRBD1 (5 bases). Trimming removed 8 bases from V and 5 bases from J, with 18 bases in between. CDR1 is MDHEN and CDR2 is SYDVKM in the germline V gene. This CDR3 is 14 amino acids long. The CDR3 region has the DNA TGTGCCAGCTTTGGGGGGACGTTGGAGACTGAAGCTTTCTTT. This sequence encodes CASFGGTLETEAFF.

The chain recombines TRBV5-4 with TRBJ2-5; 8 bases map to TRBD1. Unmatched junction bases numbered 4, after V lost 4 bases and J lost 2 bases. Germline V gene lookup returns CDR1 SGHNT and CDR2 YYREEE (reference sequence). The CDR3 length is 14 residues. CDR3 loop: CASSGGQGQETQYF. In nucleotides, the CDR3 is TGTGCCAGCAGCGGCGGACAGGGACAAGAGACCCAGTACTTC. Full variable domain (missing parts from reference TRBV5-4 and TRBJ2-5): ETGVTQSPTHLIKTRGQQVTLRCSSQSGHNTVSWYQQALGQGPQFIFQYYREEENGRGNFPPRFSGLQFPNYSSELNVNALELDDSALYLCASSGGQGQETQYFGPGTRLLVL.

For the CDR3, the DNA is TGTGCCAGCAGTGAACGGAACTATGGCTACACCTTC. Its translation is CASSERNYGYTF. This rearrangement joins TRBV2 to TRBJ1-2; D not certain. The ends were cut back, 2 bases at V and 2 bases at J, with 3 bases in the middle. Germline lookup yields CDR1 SNHLY and CDR2 FYNNEI. The CDR3 runs to 12 residues.

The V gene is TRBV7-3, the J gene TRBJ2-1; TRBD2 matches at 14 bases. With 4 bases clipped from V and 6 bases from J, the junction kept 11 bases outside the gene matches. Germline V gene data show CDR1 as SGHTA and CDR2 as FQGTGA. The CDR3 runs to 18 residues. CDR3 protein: CASSSGTSGGPGGNEQFF. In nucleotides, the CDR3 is TGTGCCAGCAGCTCCGGGACTAGCGGGGGCCCGGGAGGCAATGAGCAGTTCTTC.

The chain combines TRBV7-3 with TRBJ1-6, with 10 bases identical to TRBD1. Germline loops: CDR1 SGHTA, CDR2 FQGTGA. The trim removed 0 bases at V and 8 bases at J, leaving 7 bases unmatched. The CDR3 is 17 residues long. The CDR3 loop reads CASSLTTIGTGDSPLHF. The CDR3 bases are TGTGCCAGCAGCTTAACTACTATCGGGACAGGGGATTCACCCCTCCACTTT.

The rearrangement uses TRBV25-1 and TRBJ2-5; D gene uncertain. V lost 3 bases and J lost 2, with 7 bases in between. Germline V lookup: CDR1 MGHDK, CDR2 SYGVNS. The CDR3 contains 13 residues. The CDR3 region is CASSDAGQETQYF. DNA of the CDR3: TGTGCCAGCAGTGACGCAGGACAAGAGACCCAGTACTTC. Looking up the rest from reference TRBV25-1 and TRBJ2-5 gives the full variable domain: EADIYQTPRYLVIGTGKKITLECSQTMGHDKMYWYQQDPGMELHLIHYSYGVNSTEKGDLSSESTVSRIRTEHFPLTLESARPSHTSQYLCASSDAGQETQYFGPGTRLLVL.

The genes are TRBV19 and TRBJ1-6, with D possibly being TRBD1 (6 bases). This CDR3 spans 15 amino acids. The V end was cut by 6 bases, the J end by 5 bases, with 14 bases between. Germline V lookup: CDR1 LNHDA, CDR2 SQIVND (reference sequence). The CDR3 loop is CASSVTGTNNSPLHF. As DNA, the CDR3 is TGTGCCAGTAGCGTAACCGGGACAAATAATTCACCCCTCCACTTT.

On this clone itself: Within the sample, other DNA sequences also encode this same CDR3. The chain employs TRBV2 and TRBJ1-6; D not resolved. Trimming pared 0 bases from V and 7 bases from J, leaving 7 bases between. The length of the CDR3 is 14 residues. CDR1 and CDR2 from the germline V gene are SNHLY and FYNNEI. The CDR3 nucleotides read TGTGCCAGCAGTGAAGCGAGGGTAAATTCACCCCTCCACTTT. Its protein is CASSEARVNSPLHF.